This entry describes one T cell receptor (beta chain). Which antigen it targets is not known. Per-nucleotide qualities are absent, and no much larger clonotype sits a single base away. Genomic DNA served as template for TCR beta VDJ combination and CDR3 sequence profiling. TCR repertoire sequencing was run on an Illumina HiSeq 2000. Per the original workflow: TRBV/TRBJ rearrangement plots, CDR3 size and DJ length profiles, and Simpson's diversity index were used to evaluate the repertoires. Whichever DNA sequence was most abundant in the deep sequencing data was defined as the immunodominant clone. CDR3 amino acid sequences were screened for sharing across subjects and compared with published repertoires and the VDJdb database. The public reads were run again by TCRdb, first through fastp at Q25 and then through MiXCR, and only productive beta chains were kept. Records with the same CDR3 protein are collapsed into one entry carrying the most frequent genes and DNA. None of the V and J calls come from the authors' own analysis; TCRdb made them. This sample holds 55,000 to 60,000 distinct CDR3 sequences; roughly three fifths were observed only once. 16% of the sample is taken by the ten largest.

The patients picked for sequencing were ones in whom flow cytometry had shown an expansion of CD8+CD57+ cells. Every patient had a diagnosis of severe acquired aplastic anemia based on International Study of Aplastic Anemia and Agranulocytosis and Camitta criteria. Patients had received no therapy at the time of blood sampling. The study deep-sequenced TCR repertoires of sorted CD4+ and CD8+ blood T cells from severe aplastic anemia patients and healthy subjects. In the USA, patient enrollment took place under clinicaltrials.gov protocols 00001620, 01623167, 00001397, 00071045, 00081523 and 00961064. Ficoll-Paque density gradient centrifugation was used to isolate peripheral blood mononuclear cells. Before DNA extraction, CD4+ and CD8+ T cells were sorted by FACS or by magnetic beads. Measured from the cysteine to the phenylalanine, the CDR3 is 15 residues long. The read is trimmed to its CDR3 DNA, 45 bases read in frame from base 1. The germline V and J ends show losses of 5 bases and 1 base respectively, and no gene match explains 4 bases of the junction. Taken from the germline V gene, the CDR1 and CDR2 loops are SGHRS and YFSETQ.

This sample is drawn from a study of CD8+CD57+ T cells in acquired aplastic anemia (dated by TCRdb to the late 2010s). For context, the study as a whole: On average, sorted CD4+ and CD8+ cells yielded approximately 3 ug of extracted DNA, with a range of about 0.18 to 30 ug. CD8+CD57+ expansion was defined as a frequency above the mean frequency observed in healthy subjects.

Paper-wide results and their limitations: Roughly 29 CD8+ CDR3 sequences were shared between patients and controls but appeared highly expressed in patients and within their immunodominant clones. Patients and healthy controls showed no significant difference in CD8+ Simpson's diversity (P=0.060).

The sequence joins TRBV5-1 to TRBJ1-1, and 11 junctional nucleotides match TRBD1. Material for sequencing was sorted CD4+, CD8+, or CD8+CD57+ T cells (not recorded which) from PBMCs. The source of this sequence is a human donor with aplastic anemia. For the CDR3, the sequence is CASSSGTGGNTEAFF. The DNA reads TGCGCCAGCAGTTCCGGGACAGGGGGGAACACTGAAGCTTTCTTT.